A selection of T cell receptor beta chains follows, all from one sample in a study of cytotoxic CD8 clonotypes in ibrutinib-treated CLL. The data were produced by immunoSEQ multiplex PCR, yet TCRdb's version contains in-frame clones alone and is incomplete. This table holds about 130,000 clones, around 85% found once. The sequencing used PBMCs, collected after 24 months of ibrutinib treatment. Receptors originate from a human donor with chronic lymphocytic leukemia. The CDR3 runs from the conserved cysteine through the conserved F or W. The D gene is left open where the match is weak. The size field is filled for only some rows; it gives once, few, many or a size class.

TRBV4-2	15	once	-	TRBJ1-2	CASSQEVGGEYGYTF	TGTGCCAGCAGCCAAGAAGTTGGGGGCGAGTACGGCTACACCTTC
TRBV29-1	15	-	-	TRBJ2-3	CSGSTGTDFTDTQYF	TGCAGCGGCTCAACCGGGACTGACTTCACAGATACGCAGTATTTT
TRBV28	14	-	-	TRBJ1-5	CATLTGLLNQPQHF	TGTGCCACCCTGACAGGTCTCCTCAATCAGCCCCAGCATTTT
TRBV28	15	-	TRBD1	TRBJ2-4	CASRAPRQGSNIQYF	TGTGCCAGCAGGGCCCCTAGACAGGGCTCAAACATTCAGTACTTC
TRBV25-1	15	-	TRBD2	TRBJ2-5	CASSGTSGVGETQYF	TGTGCCAGCAGTGGGACTAGCGGGGTTGGGGAGACCCAGTACTTC
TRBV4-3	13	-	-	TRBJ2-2	CASSQDGTGELFF	TGCGCCAGCAGCCAAGATGGTACCGGGGAGCTGTTTTTT
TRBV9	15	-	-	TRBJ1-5	CASSVDRRKNQPQHF	TGTGCCAGCAGCGTCGACAGGAGAAAAAATCAGCCCCAGCATTTT
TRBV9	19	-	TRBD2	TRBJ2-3	CASSPHAGLAGGFTDTQYF	TGTGCCAGCAGCCCTCACGCGGGACTAGCGGGAGGATTCACAGATACGCAGTATTTT
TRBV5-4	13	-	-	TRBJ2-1	CASGWTPADEQFF	TGTGCCAGCGGATGGACACCTGCGGATGAGCAGTTCTTC
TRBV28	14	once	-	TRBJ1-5	CASSGGRGYQPQHF	TGTGCCAGCAGCGGGGGGCGTGGGTATCAGCCCCAGCATTTT
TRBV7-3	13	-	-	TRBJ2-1	CASREKSNNEQFF	TGTGCCAGCAGGGAGAAAAGTAACAATGAGCAGTTCTTC
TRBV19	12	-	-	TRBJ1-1	CASRLMNTEAFF	TGTGCCAGTAGGCTGATGAACACTGAAGCTTTCTTT
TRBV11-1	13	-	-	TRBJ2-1	CASSFPGYNEQFF	TGTGCCAGCAGCTTCCCGGGGTACAATGAGCAGTTCTTC
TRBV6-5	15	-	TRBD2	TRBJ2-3	CASSYTSVRTDTQYF	TGTGCCAGCAGTTACACTAGCGTACGCACAGATACGCAGTATTTT